The rows below give T cell receptor beta chains drawn from one sample of a study of regulatory T cells in long-lasting Graves disease. TCRdb fed the multiplex PCR reads into MiXCR, producing one record per CDR3 protein. The table has 550,000 to 700,000 distinct CDR3 sequences, roughly 15% seen once. A further study also used this sample, focusing on T cells in Graves' hyperthyroidism and ophthalmopathy.

This sample comprised peripheral blood mononuclear cells (PBMCs), obtained at new diagnosis, from a patient treated with antithyroid drugs. The source of these receptors is a man aged 18-30 years with Graves disease. The CDR3 runs from the conserved cysteine through the conserved F or W. The D gene is left open where the match is weak. Only some rows state a clone size, as once, few, many or a class for expanded clones.

many,-,TRBV28,TRBJ2-7,TGTGCCAGCATTCGAAGCGGTTCCTACGAGCAGTACTTC,CASIRSGSYEQYF
-,TRBD2,TRBV19,TRBJ2-2,TGTGCCAGTAGTATCGGCGGTAGCGGGAGGGCCTGGGTCGGGGAGCTGTTTTTT,CASSIGGSGRAWVGELFF
many,-,TRBV30,TRBJ1-6,TGTGCCTGGAGTGTGAGGGATTCACCCCTCCACTTT,CAWSVRDSPLHF
-,-,TRBV7-6,TRBJ1-3,TGTGCCAGCAGCTTAGACATACAGGCTTCCTCTGGAAACACCATATATTTT,CASSLDIQASSGNTIYF
many,-,TRBV7-8,TRBJ1-1,TGTGCCAGCAGCTTACGTTCTGGGATGAACACTGAAGCTTTCTTT,CASSLRSGMNTEAFF
-,TRBD1,TRBV7-9,TRBJ2-2,TGTGCCAGCAGTTCCAACTCGGGACAGGCGAACACCGGGGAGCTGTTTTTT,CASSSNSGQANTGELFF
few,-,TRBV7-8,TRBJ1-5,TGTGCCAGCAGCTTAGTCTCGGGGGGCGGTGGTCAGCCCCAGCATTTT,CASSLVSGGGGQPQHF
few,-,TRBV27,TRBJ2-7,TGTGCCAGCAGTTTTCGGGCCGAGCAGTACTTC,CASSFRAEQYF
many,-,TRBV18,TRBJ2-1,TGTGCCAGCTCACCAATAAGGCTAGTCTCCTACAATGAGCAGTTCTTC,CASSPIRLVSYNEQFF
-,-,TRBV7-2,TRBJ2-6,TGTGCCAGCAGCTTAGATTGGGGCTCTGGGGCCAACGTCCTGACTTTC,CASSLDWGSGANVLTF
few,-,TRBV10-3,TRBJ1-1,TGTGCCACCAGGGTAGGGGGTACGACTGAAGCTTTCTTT,CATRVGGTTEAFF
many,-,TRBV9,TRBJ2-1,TGTGCCAGCAGTCATAGCCGCAATGAGCAGTTCTTC,CASSHSRNEQFF
-,-,TRBV28,TRBJ2-7,TGTGCCACAACGTTGGGGGGAGGCCTCTACGAGCAGTACTTC,CATTLGGGLYEQYF
many,TRBD1,TRBV5-1,TRBJ1-1,TGCGCCAGCAGCTTGGGACAGGGGGGAAGGGGTGACACTGAAGCTTTCTTT,CASSLGQGGRGDTEAFF
-,-,TRBV4-1,TRBJ2-1,TGCGCCAGCAGCCAGGGCGGAGCCTACAATGAGCAGTTCTTC,CASSQGGAYNEQFF
-,-,TRBV9,TRBJ2-6,TGTGCCAGCAGGCGAGGGACAAACGGGGCCAACGTCCTGACTTTC,CASRRGTNGANVLTF
-,-,TRBV18,TRBJ1-2,TGTGCCAGCTCACCACGGACGGACTACTATGGCTACACCTTC,CASSPRTDYYGYTF
many,-,TRBV30,TRBJ1-2,TGTGCCTGGAGTGTACGAGTGGGCTATGGCTACACCTTC,CAWSVRVGYGYTF
many,TRBD2,TRBV7-9,TRBJ2-2,TGTGCCAGCAGCTCCCCCGGACTAGCGGAAGACACCGGGGAGCTGTTTTTT,CASSSPGLAEDTGELFF
few,-,TRBV20-1,TRBJ2-7,TGCAGTGCTTACGGGACACACCCGATGCAGTACTTC,CSAYGTHPMQYF
-,TRBD1,TRBV19,TRBJ1-2,TGTGCCAGTAGTATCTCTGGGACAGGGTACGATAACTATGGCTACACCTTC,CASSISGTGYDNYGYTF
few,-,TRBV7-9,TRBJ1-2,TGTGCCAGCAGCCAAATAGAGGGCTACACCTTC,CASSQIEGYTF
-,TRBD2,TRBV11-3,TRBJ2-1,TGTGCCAGCAGCCGACTAGCGGGAGGGGGCTACAATGAGCAGTTCTTC,CASSRLAGGGYNEQFF
many,-,TRBV12-3/TRBV12-4,TRBJ2-1,TGTGCCAGCACCTCACTCGCCGGGGCCGGCAATGAGCAGTTCTTC,CASTSLAGAGNEQFF
many,-,TRBV5-6,TRBJ1-5,TGTGCCAGCAGCTTGAGTGGAAGGGGGGAACAGCCCCAGCATTTT,CASSLSGRGEQPQHF
-,-,TRBV20-1,TRBJ2-2,TGCAGTGCTAGAGACGTTCAACTTTCCACCGGGGAGCTGTTTTTT,CSARDVQLSTGELFF
many,-,TRBV27,TRBJ1-1,TGTGCCAGCAGTTTAAAAGGGGAAGGGTACACTGAAGCTTTCTTT,CASSLKGEGYTEAFF
-,-,TRBV9,TRBJ2-3,TGTGCCAGCAGCGTAGCCAGCCGGACAGATACGCAGTATTTT,CASSVASRTDTQYF
-,TRBD1,TRBV3-1,TRBJ1-1,TGTGCCAGCAGCCAAGCATGGACAGGGGGTGAAGCTTTCTTT,CASSQAWTGGEAFF
-,-,TRBV20-1,TRBJ1-1,TGCAGTGCTAGAGGGGGTCATATGAACACTGAAGCTTTCTTT,CSARGGHMNTEAFF
-,TRBD1,TRBV28,TRBJ1-5,TGTGCCAGCAGTCTCCGGGACAGGGGGCTTCGGGCCAATCAGCCCCAGCATTTT,CASSLRDRGLRANQPQHF
few,TRBD2,TRBV13,TRBJ2-3,TGTGCCAGCAGGCCACTAGCGGGAGGGTCCACAGATACGCAGTATTTT,CASRPLAGGSTDTQYF
many,-,TRBV7-9,TRBJ2-1,TGTGCCAGCAGCTTAGAGGTGGCGGGGCCGTACAATGAGCAGTTCTTC,CASSLEVAGPYNEQFF
many,-,TRBV12-3/TRBV12-4,TRBJ2-7,TGTGCCAGCAGTGATTCCGGGACGGACACCTACGAGCAGTACTTC,CASSDSGTDTYEQYF
-,-,TRBV6-1,TRBJ1-2,TGTGCCAGCAGTGAAAAGGCGAAGGGGGGTGGCTACACCTTC,CASSEKAKGGGYTF
many,TRBD1,TRBV6-2/TRBV6-3,TRBJ1-1,TGTGCCAGCAGTTACGGGACCGGGACAGGGGGCGGTGAAGCTTTCTTT,CASSYGTGTGGGEAFF
-,-,TRBV28,TRBJ2-5,TGTGCCAGCAGTCGTGACGGGGTCGAAGAGACCCAGTACTTC,CASSRDGVEETQYF
few,-,TRBV10-3,TRBJ2-6,TGTGCCATCACCGAACACCAGGGTGCCGGGGCCAACGTCCTGACTTTC,CAITEHQGAGANVLTF
many,-,TRBV20-1,TRBJ1-5,TGCAGTGCTCCCGATTTAACGATCGGAGGTCAGCCCCAGCATTTT,CSAPDLTIGGQPQHF
many,-,TRBV2,TRBJ1-2,TGTGCCAGCAGTGAAGGGACTGCTCACTATGGCTACACCTTC,CASSEGTAHYGYTF
-,-,TRBV27,TRBJ2-2,TGTGCCAGCAGCTTTGAAGCGAACACCGGGGAGCTGTTTTTC,CASSFEANTGELFF
-,-,TRBV9,TRBJ1-5,TGTGCCAGCAGCAGAAATGAAGGTCAGCCCCAGCATTTT,CASSRNEGQPQHF